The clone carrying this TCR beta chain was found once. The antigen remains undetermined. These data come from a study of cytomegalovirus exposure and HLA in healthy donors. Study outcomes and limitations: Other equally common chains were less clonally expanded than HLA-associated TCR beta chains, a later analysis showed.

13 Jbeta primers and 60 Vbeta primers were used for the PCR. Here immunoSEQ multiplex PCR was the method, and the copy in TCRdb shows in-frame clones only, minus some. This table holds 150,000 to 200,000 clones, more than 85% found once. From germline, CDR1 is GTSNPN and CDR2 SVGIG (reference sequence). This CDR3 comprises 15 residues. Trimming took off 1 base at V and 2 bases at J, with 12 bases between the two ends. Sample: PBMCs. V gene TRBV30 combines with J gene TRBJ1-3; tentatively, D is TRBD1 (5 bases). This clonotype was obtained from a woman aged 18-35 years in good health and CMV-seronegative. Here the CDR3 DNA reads TGTGCCTGGAGTGGAGGGGACTACCCTGGAAACACCATATATTTT. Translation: CAWSGGDYPGNTIYF.